Listed below are T cell receptor beta chains from one sample, sequenced in a study of Graves' ophthalmopathy and Graves' hyperthyroidism. TCRdb recomputed calls from the multiplex PCR reads with MiXCR, one row per CDR3 protein. Of over 650,000 distinct CDR3 sequences listed, just over 40% were seen once; the top ten hold 2.5% to 3.5%. Input material: peripheral blood. Receptors originate from an adult man with Graves' ophthalmopathy. CDR3s include the opening cysteine and the closing phenylalanine or tryptophan. The order of the fields is D gene, CDR3 length, clone size, J gene, V gene, CDR3 protein, CDR3 DNA. The D gene is left open where the match is weak. Clone size, where shown, is once, few, many, or a class for clones that have expanded.

TRBD1	15	.	TRBJ2-7	TRBV7-2	CASSREADRAYEQYF	TGCGCCAGCAGCCGAGAAGCTGACAGGGCCTACGAGCAGTACTTC
.	15	many	TRBJ1-2	TRBV11-2	CASSLVPPLRGDYTF	TGTGCCAGCAGCTTAGTCCCCCCCCTTAGGGGTGACTACACCTTC
.	13	few	TRBJ2-2	TRBV4-1	CASSQPVAGELFF	TGCGCCAGCAGCCAACCAGTGGCCGGGGAGCTGTTTTTT
.	16	many	TRBJ1-2	TRBV7-2	CASSPGLTGGHYGYTF	TGTGCCAGCAGCCCAGGGCTAACAGGCGGTCACTATGGCTACACCTTC
.	11	many	TRBJ2-2	TRBV29-1	CSVEWTGELFF	TGCAGCGTTGAGTGGACCGGGGAGCTGTTTTTT
.	15	many	TRBJ1-1	TRBV29-1	CSVAPDRLMNTEAFF	TGCAGCGTTGCCCCCGACAGGTTAATGAACACTGAAGCTTTCTTT
.	14	.	TRBJ1-5	TRBV25-1	CASSARRSNQPQHF	TGTGCCAGCAGTGCTAGGCGTAGCAATCAGCCCCAGCATTTT
TRBD1	16	many	TRBJ1-2	TRBV10-3	CAISDLRTGGNYGYTF	TGTGCCATCAGTGATCTCAGGACAGGGGGCAACTATGGCTACACCTTC
.	9	once	TRBJ1-5	TRBV12-5	CANGQPQHF	TGTGCTAATGGGCAGCCCCAGCATTTT
.	14	.	TRBJ1-6	TRBV30	CASTVRGHNSPLHF	TGTGCCTCGACAGTGAGGGGCCATAATTCACCCCTCCACTTT
TRBD2	16	.	TRBJ2-2	TRBV12-3/TRBV12-4	CASGSLAGPPTGELFF	TGTGCTAGTGGTTCCCTAGCGGGACCCCCGACCGGGGAGCTGTTTTTT
TRBD1	16	.	TRBJ1-2	TRBV10-3	CAISESYGTGGHGYTF	TGTGCCATCAGTGAGTCGTACGGGACAGGGGGCCATGGCTACACCTTC
.	18	few	TRBJ1-6	TRBV11-1	CASSLAPSPSSYNSPLHF	TGTGCCAGCAGCTTAGCGCCCTCCCCAAGCTCCTATAATTCACCCCTCCACTTT
.	14	few	TRBJ2-7	TRBV3-1	CASSQGQRYYEQYF	TGTGCCAGCAGCCAAGGACAGAGGTACTACGAGCAGTACTTC
TRBD1	15	.	TRBJ2-2	TRBV10-3	CASTQGQADTGELFF	TGTGCCAGCACCCAAGGACAGGCGGACACCGGGGAGCTGTTTTTT
TRBD2	15	many	TRBJ2-5	TRBV12-3/TRBV12-4	CASSSSGRGSETQYF	TGTGCCAGCAGTTCTAGCGGGAGAGGGTCGGAGACCCAGTACTTC
.	14	few	TRBJ2-7	TRBV7-2	CASSQGAEGYEQYF	TGTGCCAGCAGCCAAGGGGCCGAGGGCTACGAGCAGTACTTC
.	16	many	TRBJ2-5	TRBV7-9	CASSPRGRRPQETQYF	TGTGCCAGCAGCCCCCGGGGACGGAGACCCCAAGAGACCCAGTACTTC
TRBD1	15	.	TRBJ1-6	TRBV19	CASSPGQGENSPLHF	TGTGCCAGCTCACCCGGACAGGGGGAGAATTCACCCCTCCACTTT
TRBD2	16	.	TRBJ2-7	TRBV7-2	CASSLVLAGGTYEQYF	TGTGCCAGCAGCTTGGTCCTAGCGGGGGGAACTTACGAGCAGTACTTC
TRBD1	14	.	TRBJ1-2	TRBV24-1	CATSDPGGTVSYTF	TGTGCCACCAGTGATCCGGGGGGGACAGTGAGCTACACCTTC
TRBD1	17	many	TRBJ2-6	TRBV20-1	CSALDRDALHGANVLTF	TGCAGTGCCCTGGACAGGGATGCGCTACATGGGGCCAACGTCCTGACTTTC
.	15	.	TRBJ1-2	TRBV7-2	CASSLQGQGTYGYTF	TGTGCCAGCTCCCTACAGGGCCAGGGGACCTATGGCTACACCTTC
TRBD1	15	.	TRBJ1-4	TRBV7-8	CASSQSDRGREKLFF	TGCGCCAGCAGCCAATCGGACAGGGGTAGGGAAAAACTGTTTTTT
.	15	many	TRBJ2-5	TRBV7-9	CASSSIPTASRTQYF	TGTGCCAGCAGCTCCATCCCTACGGCTAGCAGGACCCAGTACTTC
.	15	.	TRBJ2-1	TRBV2	CASSSGVSSYNEQFF	TGTGCCAGCAGCTCCGGAGTGAGCTCCTACAATGAGCAGTTCTTC
TRBD1	15	many	TRBJ2-5	TRBV7-7	CASSPNPTGAETQYF	TGTGCCAGCAGCCCTAACCCCACAGGGGCAGAGACCCAGTACTTC
TRBD1	11	.	TRBJ1-1	TRBV19	CASTGQGQAFF	TGTGCCAGTACAGGACAGGGGCAGGCTTTCTTT
.	14	few	TRBJ2-7	TRBV10-3	CAISGGLTDYEQYF	TGTGCCATCAGTGGAGGACTTACCGACTACGAGCAGTACTTC
.	14	once	TRBJ1-1	TRBV10-3	CAIRPGEANTEAFF	TGTGCCATCAGGCCAGGGGAAGCGAACACTGAAGCTTTCTTT
TRBD1	13	.	TRBJ1-3	TRBV29-1	CSVGGGTGNTIYF	TGCAGCGTTGGAGGGGGCACTGGAAACACCATATATTTT
TRBD1	14	.	TRBJ1-1	TRBV10-3	CASRTGVGKTEAFF	TGTGCCAGCAGGACAGGAGTAGGGAAAACTGAAGCTTTCTTT
.	13	.	TRBJ1-1	TRBV29-1	CSSFRDGNTEAFF	TGCAGCAGTTTCCGCGATGGGAACACTGAAGCTTTCTTT
TRBD1	15	.	TRBJ1-5	TRBV2	CASSVTGTGNQPQHF	TGTGCCAGCAGTGTGACAGGGACAGGGAATCAGCCCCAGCATTTT
TRBD1	15	.	TRBJ2-7	TRBV7-9	CASSIRDRGSSEQYF	TGTGCCAGCAGCATACGGGACAGGGGGTCGAGCGAGCAGTACTTC
TRBD2	16	few	TRBJ2-3	TRBV7-9	CASSPHPSGGTDTQYF	TGTGCCAGCAGCCCTCACCCTAGCGGGGGCACAGATACGCAGTATTTT
.	14	few	TRBJ1-2	TRBV5-8	CASSDFDRNYGYTF	TGTGCCAGCAGCGATTTCGACCGAAACTATGGCTACACCTTC
.	15	many	TRBJ2-6	TRBV20-1	CSARAEGSGANVLTF	TGCAGTGCTAGAGCGGAGGGCTCTGGGGCCAACGTCCTGACTTTC
TRBD2	15	few	TRBJ2-3	TRBV11-1	CASSPAGARQDTQYF	TGTGCCAGCAGCCCAGCGGGGGCACGACAAGATACGCAGTATTTT
TRBD1	16	.	TRBJ1-5	TRBV24-1	CATSDPGQGARQPQHF	TGTGCCACCAGTGACCCCGGACAGGGGGCGAGACAGCCCCAGCATTTT
.	16	few	TRBJ1-3	TRBV12-3/TRBV12-4	CASSFSGLQYGNTIYF	TGTGCCAGCAGTTTTTCGGGGCTTCAATACGGAAACACCATATATTTT
TRBD2	14	few	TRBJ2-7	TRBV10-3	CASSQAGGRYEQYF	TGTGCCAGCAGCCAAGCGGGGGGGCGCTACGAGCAGTACTTC